The present entry profiles one T cell receptor (beta chain) with its context. In its sample, this clone was seen once. It lacks a known antigen. Per-nucleotide qualities are absent, and no much larger clonotype sits a single base away. TCR CDR3 regions were amplified from genomic DNA by multiplex PCR using the deep immunoSEQ assay. Extracted genomic DNA from each cell subset was distributed evenly across all wells of several immunoSEQ 96-well plates, and each plate was treated as a replicate. Each replicate PCR for sorted subsets received roughly 200 ng genomic DNA, equal to some 32,000 T cell genomes. The purified libraries were quantified using a Qubit 3.0 fluorometer, sized with a Bioanalyzer 2100, and then quantified again using the KAPA Library Quantification kit. A separate single-read 150-cycle Illumina NextSeq 550 flow cell was used to sequence each immunoSEQ 96-well plate. As for how the authors treated the data: Because the immunoSEQ output held only junctional sequences and lacked quality scores, the filtering could not match the filtering applied to full-length reads. Sequences were annotated with PyIR, a Python wrapper for IgBLAST v1.9, and V/J genes and CDR3 were assigned using IMGT germline references. Reads were filtered out if the reads had weak V/J assignments (E-value above 1e-6), no CDR3, stop codons, out-of-frame junctions, or ambiguous translated residues. V3J clonotypes were defined by identical inferred V gene, J gene, and CDR3 amino acid sequence. To compute the percentage overlap between repertoires, the number of shared unique clonotypes was divided by the size of the smaller repertoire. RTK rarefaction, the Chao1 estimator, and Recon v2.1 estimates of unobserved clonotypes were used to assess repertoire richness. Generation probabilities were computed with OLGA for all TCRbeta clonotypes obtained by the gDNA method from several donors. TCRdb obtained this table from immuneACCESS and retained in-frame rearrangements with V and J assigned. These tables miss some clones; where compared with another copy, unresolved V genes account for less than half of the shortfall, and the remainder is unexplained. From that table come the V and J calls and clone size; the DNA was used to work out D and trimming. The sample table records approximately 2,000,000 clones; 80% to 95% of these occur just once. Approximately 1.7% of the sample belongs to the ten largest clones.

This specimen comes from a study of shared clonotypes between healthy human individuals (dated by TCRdb to the early 2020s). In terms of the full investigation: Three men and two women, aged 18 to 49 years, made up the cohort. Blood TCR repertoires of a handful of healthy adults were deeply sequenced to estimate repertoire size and the extent of clonotype sharing between individuals. For each donor, CD4 naive and CD4 memory were each run on three plates, CD8 naive on two plates, and CD8 memory on one plate. Per donor, leukapheresis produced somewhere between about 0.8 and 9.5 billion PBMCs. Different laboratories and diverse techniques were used to prepare libraries and sequence TCR repertoires, to increase sequencing depth and limit assay-specific biases. Findings and caveats that apply to the study as a whole: Pairwise subsampling led to the expectation that sequencing depth would affect the degree of clonotype sharing among donors. Sampling was limited to blood, and TCR repertoires in tissue likely differ from TCR repertoires in blood. Naive subsets generally had larger estimated clonotype richness than memory subsets. Even with the large sequencing depth, rarefaction of the sorted-subset datasets indicated that sequencing was incomplete. Clonotypes shared by all four sorted-subset donors showed higher generation probabilities than non-shared clonotypes. Because the study included only a small number of donors, the genetic and exposure-history diversity represented was limited. Sharing across several donors was observed for roughly 5.4% of naive CD4, about 3.2% of naive CD8, about 2.3% of memory CD4, and about 0.4% of memory CD8 clonotypes.

CD8 naive samples consisted of CD45RO-negative cells that were positively selected for CCR7, yielding a CD45RA+CCR7+ population without TemRA cells. Donors were healthy HIV-negative adults with no recently reported acute infections or vaccinations. Only Caucasian adults living in Nashville, Tennessee, USA were represented among the donors. After blood collection by leukapheresis, PBMCs were isolated using Ficoll-Histopaque density gradient centrifugation and then cryopreserved in the vapor phase of liquid nitrogen. Analytical flow cytometry was used to check the purity and quantity of every magnetically sorted T cell population. Genomic DNA was isolated from each sorted fraction and quantified by UV absorbance on a Nanodrop 2000c. The V end loses 1 base and the J end loses 0 bases, and a stretch of 9 bases separates them. Based on the germline V gene, the CDR1 and CDR2 sequences are SGHVS and FNYEAQ. From the cysteine up to the phenylalanine, the CDR3 has a length of 15 residues. The DNA shown is the 45-base CDR3, in frame from base 1.

The rearrangement joined TRBV7-6 to TRBJ1-2, with a weak D call of TRBD1 (6 bases match). The clonotype originates from a man in his late teens or twenties in good health. Some clones in this sample may be carry-over from other donors' samples. Sequencing was done on a sample of naive CD8+ T cells from PBMCs. What the cell subset or site label conveys for this sample: CD45RA+CCR7+. The sequence in DNA is TGTGCCAGCAGCTTAGGGGGGCCAGCTAACTATGGCTACACCTTC. Protein translation: CASSLGGPANYGYTF.